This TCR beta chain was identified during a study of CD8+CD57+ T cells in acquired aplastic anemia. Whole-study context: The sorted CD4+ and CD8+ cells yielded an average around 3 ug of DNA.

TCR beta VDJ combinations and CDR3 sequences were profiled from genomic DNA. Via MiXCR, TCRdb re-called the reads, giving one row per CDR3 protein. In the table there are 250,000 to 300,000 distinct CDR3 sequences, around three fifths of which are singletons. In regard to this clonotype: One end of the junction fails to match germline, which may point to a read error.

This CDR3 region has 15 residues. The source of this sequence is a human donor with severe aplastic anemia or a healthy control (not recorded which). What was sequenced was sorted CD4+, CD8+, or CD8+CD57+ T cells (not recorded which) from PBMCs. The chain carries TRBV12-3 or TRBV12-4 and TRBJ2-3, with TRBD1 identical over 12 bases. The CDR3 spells CASGLGTGGTDTQYF. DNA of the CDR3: TGTGCTAGTGGTTTGGGGACAGGGGGCACAGATACGCAGTATTTC.